This T cell receptor beta chain was sequenced during a study of cytomegalovirus exposure and HLA in healthy donors. V gave up 7 bases and J gave up 6 bases, with 11 bases separating them. The V gene's germline CDR1 is SGHTS and CDR2 YDEGEE. CDR3 size: 12 residues. Data came from immunoSEQ multiplex PCR; TCRdb stores just in-frame clones and leaves some out. The table lists 200,000 or so clones, around four fifths of them singletons. The sample comprised PBMCs. V gene TRBV5-8 combines with J gene TRBJ2-1; TRBD1 might be the D (6 bases). This TCR derives from a man between 18 and 29 years old in good health and CMV-seropositive. The CDR3 loop reads CASRTVANEQFF. As DNA, the CDR3 is TGTGCCAGCCGGACAGTGGCCAATGAGCAGTTCTTC.